Listed below are T cell receptor beta chains from one sample, sequenced in a study of identical twins. TCRdb reprocessed the 5' RACE reads via MiXCR and lists one record per CDR3 protein. The sample contains under 900,000 distinct CDR3 sequences, 15% to 20% of which appear only once. The sample was also reused in another study, on T cells expressing NK-cell markers.

The specimen was PBMCs. These receptors were obtained from a woman aged 18-35 years in good health. CDR3s include the opening cysteine and the closing phenylalanine or tryptophan. A D gene is named only where the DNA matches it firmly. Size is stated for part of the rows, as once, few or many counts, or as a class when the clone is expanded.

TRBV20-1,few,-,TRBJ2-3,TGCAGTGCTAGTAATAGTTTGGGGTCTAGCGGCACAGATACGCAGTATTTT,CSASNSLGSSGTDTQYF
TRBV24-1,-,-,TRBJ2-1,TGTGCCACCCACCATGCTTTTAGTAGCTCCTACAATGAGCAGTTCTTC,CATHHAFSSSYNEQFF
TRBV12-5,-,-,TRBJ1-4,TGTGCTAGTGGTTTGGGAGACAGGAGCGCTAATGAAAAACTGTTTTTT,CASGLGDRSANEKLFF
TRBV7-9,-,TRBD2,TRBJ2-1,TGTGCCAGCAGCTTGGCTGGACTAGGGGCCAACAATGAGCAGTTCTTC,CASSLAGLGANNEQFF
TRBV9,few,-,TRBJ2-3,TGTGCCAGCAGCGTAGAATCAAGGCTCACGCAGTATTTT,CASSVESRLTQYF
TRBV6-5,-,-,TRBJ2-1,TGTGCCAGCAGTTACTCATTGGCGGAAAGCTCCTACAATGAGCAGTTCTTC,CASSYSLAESSYNEQFF
TRBV20-1,-,TRBD2,TRBJ2-1,TGCAGTGCTAGAGGGATCGGCGGGAGTGAGAATGAGCAGTTCTTC,CSARGIGGSENEQFF
TRBV6-5,-,-,TRBJ1-2,TGTGCCAGCAGTTACTCGGGAATGGGCTATGGCTACACCTTC,CASSYSGMGYGYTF
TRBV6-4,-,TRBD2,TRBJ2-1,TGTGCCAGCAGCGCCATGACTAGCGGAGCTTACAATGAGCAGTTCTTC,CASSAMTSGAYNEQFF
TRBV7-6,few,-,TRBJ2-1,TGTGCCAGCAGCTTTACCCTGGGTGACTACAATGAGCAGTTCTTC,CASSFTLGDYNEQFF
TRBV7-6,-,-,TRBJ1-1,TGTGCCAGCAGCTTAGAGCCCCAGGGGACGGCTGAAGCTTTCTTT,CASSLEPQGTAEAFF
TRBV29-1,-,-,TRBJ2-7,TGCAGCGTTTCCCGCCCCGGGGTGGGGACCCGCTACGAGCAGTACTTC,CSVSRPGVGTRYEQYF
TRBV5-1,-,TRBD1,TRBJ1-6,TGCGCCAGCAGCGTGGGACAGTTGAATTCACCCCTCCACTTT,CASSVGQLNSPLHF
TRBV3-1,-,-,TRBJ1-1,TGTGCCAGCAGCCAAGATTTGGAGACTGAAGCTTTCTTT,CASSQDLETEAFF
TRBV5-1,-,-,TRBJ2-1,TGCGCCAGCAGCCGCGAGGGACATATCTACAATGAGCAGTTCTTC,CASSREGHIYNEQFF
TRBV6-1,many,-,TRBJ2-3,TGTGCCAGCAGTGATTCCACAGACAGCACAGATACGCAGTATTTT,CASSDSTDSTDTQYF
TRBV6-5,many,-,TRBJ2-1,TGTGCCAGCAGTTACGGGGGGGCAGGCCCCTACAATGAGCAGTTCTTC,CASSYGGAGPYNEQFF
TRBV5-6,-,-,TRBJ2-7,TGTGCCAGCAGGCGGACAGGAGGGGACTACGAGCAGTACTTC,CASRRTGGDYEQYF
TRBV20-1,-,-,TRBJ1-1,TGCAGTGCTAGAGATCCAGCGGTTCCGGGGTTGGACACTGAAGCTTTCTTT,CSARDPAVPGLDTEAFF
TRBV29-1,few,TRBD1,TRBJ1-4,TGCAGCGTTGTTGGGACAGGGGATGAAAAACTGTTTTTT,CSVVGTGDEKLFF
TRBV29-1,few,-,TRBJ2-7,TGCAGCGTTGGAGTAACGGACGAGCAGTACTTC,CSVGVTDEQYF
TRBV7-2,many,TRBD2,TRBJ2-1,TGTGCCAGCAGCTTCCGGACTAGCCCGAGCTCCTACAATGAGCAGTTCTTC,CASSFRTSPSSYNEQFF
TRBV12-3/TRBV12-4,many,-,TRBJ1-3,TGTGCCAGCAGTTATCGCTCCTACTCTGGAAACACCATATATTTT,CASSYRSYSGNTIYF
TRBV12-3/TRBV12-4,-,-,TRBJ1-6,TGTGCCAGCAGCCCCTCTGTGGGGGTGGATTCACCCCTCCACTTT,CASSPSVGVDSPLHF
TRBV19,-,-,TRBJ1-5,TGTGCCAGTACCGTGTCCAGGAGCCCGTCCCTTAATCAGCCCCAGCATTTT,CASTVSRSPSLNQPQHF
TRBV25-1,-,TRBD1,TRBJ2-1,TGTGCCAGCAGTGAACCCCGAACAGGGGGCCGCGATGAGCAGTTCTTC,CASSEPRTGGRDEQFF
TRBV29-1,-,TRBD2,TRBJ2-5,TGCAGCGTTGAGGGTCTAGCGGAAGAGACCCAGTACTTC,CSVEGLAEETQYF
TRBV12-3/TRBV12-4,few,-,TRBJ2-1,TGTGCCAGCAGTTTGTCCACAGTATACTTCTCGAACGAGCAGTTCTTC,CASSLSTVYFSNEQFF
TRBV7-2,few,-,TRBJ2-7,TGTGCCAGCAGCCGCACTCCAACCTACGAGCAGTACTTC,CASSRTPTYEQYF
TRBV7-8,many,-,TRBJ2-3,TGTGCCAGCAGCCGGACTCCCAGCACAGATACGCAGTATTTT,CASSRTPSTDTQYF
TRBV5-1,-,TRBD1,TRBJ2-2,TGCGCCAGCACCCTCCAGGGGGACCCGTACAACACCGGGGAGCTGTTTTTT,CASTLQGDPYNTGELFF
TRBV27,-,-,TRBJ2-5,TGTGCCAGCAGGTTGACTAGAGGGGAGACCCAGTACTTC,CASRLTRGETQYF
TRBV15,-,-,TRBJ1-1,TGTGCCACCAGCAGACGCAGGGGAAAGCACACTGAAGCTTTCTTT,CATSRRRGKHTEAFF
TRBV20-1,-,-,TRBJ2-7,TGCAGTGCTAGAGATGGCGGGATGGGGATCTACGAGCAGTACTTC,CSARDGGMGIYEQYF
TRBV20-1,few,-,TRBJ2-3,TGCAGTGCTAAGGGGCGGGTTTCTTCTAGCACAGATACGCAGTATTTT,CSAKGRVSSSTDTQYF
TRBV6-5,few,-,TRBJ2-1,TGTGCCAGCAGTTACTCTTCGACCCGGCGGCTCTACAATGAGCAGTTCTTC,CASSYSSTRRLYNEQFF
TRBV12-3/TRBV12-4,few,TRBD1,TRBJ1-4,TGTGCCAGCAGTGTACAGGGGAGTAACGAAAAACTGTTTTTT,CASSVQGSNEKLFF
TRBV5-1,-,-,TRBJ2-1,TGCGCCAGCAGCTTGGAAAGCGGAGGCTCCTACAATGAGCAGTTCTTC,CASSLESGGSYNEQFF
TRBV5-5,-,-,TRBJ2-7,TGTGCCAGCAGCTTGGCCATGGGCAACGAGCAGTACTTC,CASSLAMGNEQYF
TRBV6-5,-,-,TRBJ2-6,TGTGCCAGCAGTTACTCCTGGAACTCTGGGGCCAACGTCCTGACTTTC,CASSYSWNSGANVLTF
TRBV7-3,few,-,TRBJ2-1,TGTGCCAGCAGCCCGAGTGGGGGACAATACAATGAGCAGTTCTTC,CASSPSGGQYNEQFF
TRBV13,-,-,TRBJ2-1,TGTGCCAGCAGCTTCCGAACTCAGGGTGAGCAGTTCTTC,CASSFRTQGEQFF
TRBV25-1,-,-,TRBJ2-1,TGTGCCAGCAGTGCCAATTACGGGGCCTACAATGAGCAGTTCTTC,CASSANYGAYNEQFF
TRBV20-1,few,-,TRBJ2-3,TGCAGTACCTTCCTACTAGGTACGCAGTATTTT,CSTFLLGTQYF
TRBV20-1,few,-,TRBJ2-5,TGCAGTGCTAGAGACTCTAGGGGCCGAGAGACCCAGTACTTC,CSARDSRGRETQYF
TRBV18,many,-,TRBJ2-1,TGTGCCAGCTCATCCGGGACGGCAATGGGAGAGCAGTTCTTC,CASSSGTAMGEQFF
TRBV20-1,few,-,TRBJ1-5,TGCAGTGCTCAAACCGGGACGCCCAATCAGCCCCAGCATTTT,CSAQTGTPNQPQHF
TRBV10-1,-,TRBD2,TRBJ2-1,TGCGCCAGCAGTGAAGTTGGGGGGGTGGACCTACACAATGAGCAGTTCTTC,CASSEVGGVDLHNEQFF
TRBV19,few,-,TRBJ2-7,TGTGCCAGTAGTAATATCCTGGCAGGGAGGTACGAGCAGTACTTC,CASSNILAGRYEQYF
TRBV27,-,TRBD2,TRBJ2-7,TGTGCCAGCAGCTCGGGACTAGGCACCTACGAGCAGTACTTC,CASSSGLGTYEQYF
TRBV5-1,-,TRBD1,TRBJ1-2,TGCGCCAGCAGCTTGGGCGCCCATGGACAGGGTAGTTATGGCTACACCTTC,CASSLGAHGQGSYGYTF
TRBV12-3/TRBV12-4,many,TRBD1,TRBJ1-2,TGTGCCAGCAGTTCAGGGGGCGGATATGGCTACACCTTC,CASSSGGGYGYTF
TRBV25-1,-,TRBD1,TRBJ2-3,TGTGCCAGCAGAGACAGGGGCCATCAGTATTTT,CASRDRGHQYF